These T cell receptor beta chains were read from a single sample in a study of a mutant IDH1 vaccine in newly diagnosed glioma. Their specific antigens are unknown. Clones were sequenced by immunoSEQ multiplex PCR, and TCRdb holds only the in-frame ones, with some missing. The data hold approximately 50,000 clones, with less than 90% observed a single time. The source material was PBMCs, sampled from a glioma patient whose treatment included an IDH1 peptide vaccine. The receptors were sampled from a woman aged 50 to 65 with glioma. Each CDR3 is given with its conserved first and last residue. The order of the fields is V gene, J gene, D gene, clone size, CDR3 length, CDR3 DNA, CDR3 protein. The D gene is left open where the match is weak. Size is omitted from some rows. Given values are once, few, many or a class for expanded clones.

TRBV30	TRBJ2-3	TRBD2	NA	14	TGTGCCTGGAACATAGCGGGGGGCATAGGTACGCAGTATTTT	CAWNIAGGIGTQYF
TRBV18	TRBJ2-5	NA	NA	15	TGTGCCAGCTCGGAAAGGGCAGGCCCCCAAGAGACCCAGTACTTC	CASSERAGPQETQYF
TRBV18	TRBJ1-5	NA	NA	16	TGTGCCAGCTCACCGCTGAAAGATAGGGTAGGCCAGCCCCAGCATTTT	CASSPLKDRVGQPQHF
TRBV9	TRBJ2-3	TRBD2	NA	18	TGTGCCAGCAGCATCGGGACTAGCGGGGTCCGTGTCACAGATACGCAGTATTTT	CASSIGTSGVRVTDTQYF
TRBV7-9	TRBJ2-3	NA	NA	16	TGTGCCAGCAGCTTAACGGGACCGACTAGCACAGATACGCAGTATTTT	CASSLTGPTSTDTQYF
TRBV5-6	TRBJ1-1	NA	NA	14	TGTGCCAGCAGCTTGTCCGGCAGGTTAACTGAAGCTTTCTTT	CASSLSGRLTEAFF
TRBV27	TRBJ1-1	NA	NA	14	TGTGCCAGCAGTTTTAGTGGGGGTAACACTGAAGCTTTCTTT	CASSFSGGNTEAFF
TRBV30	TRBJ2-7	TRBD1	few	14	TGTGCCTGGAGTACCGGGACAGGGAACTACGAGCAGTACTTC	CAWSTGTGNYEQYF
TRBV7-6	TRBJ2-7	TRBD2	NA	14	TGTGCCAGCAGCTTAAGCCCAAGCGGGAACGAGCAGTACTTC	CASSLSPSGNEQYF
TRBV7-2	TRBJ2-7	TRBD1	NA	14	TGTGCCAGCACCCCGGACAGGCGCTCCTACGAGCAGTACTTC	CASTPDRRSYEQYF
TRBV7-2	TRBJ1-2	NA	NA	12	TGTGCCAGCAGCATGCGGACGGGCGGCTACACCTTC	CASSMRTGGYTF
TRBV9	TRBJ1-2	NA	once	20	TGTGCCAGCAGCGCGCGATTAGAACGGGACGCTATCATGACTAACTATGGCTACACCTTC	CASSARLERDAIMTNYGYTF
TRBV30	TRBJ2-1	NA	once	12	TGTGCCTGGAAGGGGGGTTATAATGAGCAGTTCTTC	CAWKGGYNEQFF
TRBV7-9	TRBJ2-7	NA	few	13	TGTGCCAGCAGCCCGATAGCTGCCTACGAGCAGTACTTC	CASSPIAAYEQYF
TRBV6-6	TRBJ2-1	TRBD2	NA	15	TGTGCCAGCAGCTATACTAGCGGGGCGTACAATGAGCAGTTCTTC	CASSYTSGAYNEQFF
TRBV19	TRBJ2-2	TRBD1	NA	17	TGTGCCAGTAGCCCCTTAGGGGGCGATTATTTAACCGGGGAGCTGTTTTTT	CASSPLGGDYLTGELFF
TRBV7-9	TRBJ1-2	TRBD1	NA	17	TGTGCCAGCAGCCTACCTAGTGGGGACAGTATTACCTATGGCTACACCTTC	CASSLPSGDSITYGYTF
TRBV19	TRBJ1-3	NA	NA	14	TGTGCCAGTGGCGGGGCTAACTCTGGAAACACCATATATTTT	CASGGANSGNTIYF
TRBV18	TRBJ2-1	TRBD2	NA	13	TGTGCCAGCTCAAGCCAGGCGGGGGGTCGGCCGTTCTTC	CASSSQAGGRPFF
TRBV12-2	TRBJ1-1	NA	NA	12	TGTGCAAGTCGCTTAGGCCAGATTGAAGCTTTCTTT	CASRLGQIEAFF
TRBV5-1	TRBJ2-7	NA	NA	13	TGCGCCAGCAGCTTGGATGGGAAATACGAGCAGTACTTC	CASSLDGKYEQYF
TRBV27	TRBJ1-4	TRBD1	NA	17	TGTGCCAGCAGTTTATCCCCTGGGGACAGCCTCTTCCAGAAACTGTTTTTT	CASSLSPGDSLFQKLFF
TRBV7-8	TRBJ2-7	NA	NA	14	TGTGCCAGCAGCTTGCGGGACGGAGCCTACGAGCAGTACTTC	CASSLRDGAYEQYF
TRBV30	TRBJ1-4	TRBD1	NA	14	TGTGCCTGGAGGGGGACAGGGGCCCGAGGGAAACTGTTTTTT	CAWRGTGARGKLFF
TRBV5-1	TRBJ2-3	NA	NA	15	TGCGCCAGCAGCTTGGGGGTGGGCCTCACAGATACGCAGTATTTT	CASSLGVGLTDTQYF
TRBV6-5	TRBJ1-1	NA	NA	15	TGTGCCAGCAGTTACTCCGTGGGGAGTTCCCTTGAAGCTTTCTTT	CASSYSVGSSLEAFF
TRBV29-1	TRBJ1-1	NA	NA	12	TGCAGCGCCCACTTCGCGAACACTGAAGCTTTCTTT	CSAHFANTEAFF
TRBV5-5	TRBJ1-5	NA	NA	14	TGTGCCAGCAGCTGGTACGCGGGCAATCAGCCCCAGCATTTT	CASSWYAGNQPQHF
TRBV6-1	TRBJ2-2	NA	NA	11	TGTGCCAGCAGTATCTTCGGGGAGCTGTTTTTT	CASSIFGELFF
TRBV7-2	TRBJ2-3	NA	NA	15	TGTGCCAGCAGCGCACCAGGGGCCCCCACAGATACGCAGTATTTT	CASSAPGAPTDTQYF
TRBV9	TRBJ1-2	TRBD1	NA	13	TGTGCCAGCAGCTTCGGGACAGACTATGGCTACACCTTC	CASSFGTDYGYTF
TRBV7-2	TRBJ2-5	NA	NA	12	TGTGCCAGCAGCCCACAGAGAGAGACCCAGTACTTC	CASSPQRETQYF
TRBV4-2	TRBJ1-4	NA	NA	15	TGTGCCAGCAGCCAAGCATTCGTGGAGAATGAAAAACTGTTTTTT	CASSQAFVENEKLFF
TRBV10-3	TRBJ1-5	NA	once	12	TGTGCCATCGGCCAGGGTGAACAGCCCCAGCATTTT	CAIGQGEQPQHF
TRBV18	TRBJ1-4	NA	NA	14	TGTGCCAGCTCACCCCGTCATCACGTGCCCAGCCTGTTTTTT	CASSPRHHVPSLFF